A single sample is the source of the 9 T cell receptor beta chains below, sequenced in a study of follicular helper T cells after annual influenza vaccination. Method: immunoSEQ multiplex PCR; TCRdb's copy keeps in-frame clones and lacks some. The table lists fewer than 7,000 clones, under 90% of them singletons. The time point is: 2015-2016 season, 7 days after influenza vaccination. Material: CXCR5- memory CD4+ T cells sorted from blood, obtained 7 days after influenza vaccination. The receptors originated from an adult who received the influenza vaccine.

The gene calls are TRBV27 and TRBJ1-5; TRBD1 matches 12 bases. The CDR3 runs 16 residues. The germline V gene encodes CDR1 MNHEY and CDR2 SMNVEV (reference sequence). After removal of 4 bases from V and 7 bases from J, the junction contained 8 bases not matched to a gene. CDR3 protein: CASSSLGQGASQPQHF. CDR3 bases: TGTGCCAGCAGTTCCTTGGGACAGGGGGCCTCGCAGCCCCAGCATTTT.

The chain employs TRBV28 and TRBJ1-3, with 8 nucleotides matching TRBD1. V lost 6 bases and J lost 4; bases outside the gene matches: 5. The CDR3 covers 14 residues. Germline CDR1 MDHEN, CDR2 SYDVKM. The CDR3 here is CASSTGGAGNTIYF. In nucleotides, the CDR3 is TGTGCCAGCAGCACAGGGGGTGCGGGAAACACCATATATTTT. The full variable domain, in which reference TRBV28 and TRBJ1-3 provide the parts outside the CDR3, is DVKVTQSSRYLVKRTGEKVFLECVQDMDHENMFWYRQDPGLGLRLIYFSYDVKMKEKGDIPEGYSVSREKKERFSLILESASTNQTSMYLCASSTGGAGNTIYFGEGSWLTVV.

The V and J genes are TRBV2 and TRBJ2-7; D gene unclear. The V end was cut by 3 bases, the J end by 3 bases, with 12 bases between. The CDR3 covers 14 residues. The germline gives CDR1 SNHLY, CDR2 FYNNEI. The CDR3 region has the DNA TGTGCCAGCAGTGAGGATGTCAGCCGCTACGAGCAGTACTTC. Amino acids: CASSEDVSRYEQYF.

This clone was observed a few times. The chain is built from TRBV10-3 and TRBJ2-7; the D gene is possibly TRBD2 (6 bases). This CDR3 is 13 amino acids long. V lost 3 bases to trimming and J lost 7 bases, with 13 bases between them. The germline V gene has CDR1 ENHRY and CDR2 SYGVKD. The CDR3 sequence is CAISESREREQYF. DNA for the CDR3: TGTGCCATCAGTGAAAGCCGGGAGAGAGAGCAGTACTTC.

The chain is built from TRBV7-3 and TRBJ2-7, with a weak D call TRBD2 (6 bases). Trimming removed 5 bases from V and 5 bases from J, with 13 bases in between. The CDR3 is made up of 13 amino acids. Germline loops: CDR1 SGHTA, CDR2 FQGTGA. For the CDR3, the DNA is TGTGCCAGCAGCCTAAGCACGGGGGACGAGCAGTACTTC. The encoded protein is CASSLSTGDEQYF.

This clone was counted a single time. The chain joins TRBV7-9 to TRBJ2-7, with D possibly called TRBD1 or TRBD2 (5 bases each). This CDR3 has 13 amino acids. From germline, CDR1 is SEHNR and CDR2 FQNEAQ (reference sequence). The germline V and J ends were trimmed by 4 bases and 6 bases, with 13 bases remaining between them. The CDR3 DNA reads TGTGCCAGCAGCTGGGGGTCTGGTTCCGAGCAGTACTTC. The encoded protein is CASSWGSGSEQYF. The whole variable domain, remainder taken from reference TRBV7-9 and TRBJ2-7, is DTGVSQNPRHKITKRGQNVTFRCDPISEHNRLYWYRQTLGQGPEFLTYFQNEAQLEKSRLLSDRFSAERPKGSFSTLEIQRTEQGDSAMYLCASSWGSGSEQYFGPGTRLTVT.

This clone was counted a few times. The chain is built from TRBV4-2 and TRBJ2-7; D uncertain. V shed 0 bases and J shed 0 bases, with 6 bases lying between them. The CDR3 runs 14 residues. The germline gives CDR1 LGHNA, CDR2 YNFKEQ. The CDR3 DNA follows: TGTGCCAGCAGCCAAGATACATTCTCCTACGAGCAGTACTTC. The encoded protein is CASSQDTFSYEQYF.

The genes are TRBV6-1 and TRBJ1-2; D possibly corresponds to TRBD1 (5 bases). Germline CDR1 and CDR2: MNHNS and SASEGT. This CDR3 spans 14 amino acids. V lost 6 bases and J 8 bases, leaving 19 bases between the germline ends. The CDR3 sequence: CASRDDSFRWGYTF. The DNA of the CDR3 is TGTGCCAGCAGGGACGACAGTTTTCGGTGGGGCTACACCTTC.

This clone has just one count. This chain joins TRBV9 and TRBJ2-1; possibly TRBD2 for D (6 bases). Germline CDR1 reads SGDLS; CDR2 reads YYNGEE. Trimming took off 1 base at V and 6 bases at J, with 20 bases between the two ends. The CDR3 sequence is 17 residues long. The chain's CDR3 is CASSVSIGGPPRNEQFF. For the CDR3, the DNA is TGTGCCAGCAGCGTATCGATCGGGGGACCCCCACGCAATGAGCAGTTCTTC. The full variable domain, rest sourced from reference TRBV9 and TRBJ2-1, is DSGVTQTPKHLITATGQRVTLRCSPRSGDLSVYWYQQSLDQGLQFLIQYYNGEERAKGNILERFSAQQFPDLHSELNLSSLELGDSALYFCASSVSIGGPPRNEQFFGPGTRLTVL.